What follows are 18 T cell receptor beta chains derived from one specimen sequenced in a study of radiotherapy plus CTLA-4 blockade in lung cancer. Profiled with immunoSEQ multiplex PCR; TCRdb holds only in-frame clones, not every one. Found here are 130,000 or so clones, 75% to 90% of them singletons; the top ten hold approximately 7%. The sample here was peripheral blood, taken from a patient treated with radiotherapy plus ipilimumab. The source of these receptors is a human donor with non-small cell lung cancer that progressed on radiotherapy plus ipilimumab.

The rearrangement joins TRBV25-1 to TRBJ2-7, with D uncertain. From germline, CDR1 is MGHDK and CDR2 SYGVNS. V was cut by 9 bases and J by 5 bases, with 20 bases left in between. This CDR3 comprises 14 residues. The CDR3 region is CASRPSGSRDEQYF. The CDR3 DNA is TGTGCCAGTCGTCCGTCCGGTTCTCGGGACGAGCAGTACTTC.

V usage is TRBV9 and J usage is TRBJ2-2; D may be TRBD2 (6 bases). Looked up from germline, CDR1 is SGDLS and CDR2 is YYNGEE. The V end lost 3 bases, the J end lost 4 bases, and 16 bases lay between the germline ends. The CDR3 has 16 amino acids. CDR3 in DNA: TGTGCCAGCAGCGCCAAGCGGAGGGCGGCCACCGGGGAGCTGTTTTTT. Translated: CASSAKRRAATGELFF.

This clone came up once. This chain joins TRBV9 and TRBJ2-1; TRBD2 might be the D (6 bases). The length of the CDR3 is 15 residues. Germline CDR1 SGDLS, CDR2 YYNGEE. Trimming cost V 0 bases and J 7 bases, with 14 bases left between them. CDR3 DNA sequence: TGTGCCAGCAGCGTAGGGGGAGGCGGTGGGAATGAGCAGTTCTTC. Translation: CASSVGGGGGNEQFF.

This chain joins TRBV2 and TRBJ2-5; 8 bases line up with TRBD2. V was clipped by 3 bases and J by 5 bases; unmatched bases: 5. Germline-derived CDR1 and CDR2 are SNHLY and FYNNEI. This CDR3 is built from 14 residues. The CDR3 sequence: CASSDLAGRETQYF. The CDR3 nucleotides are TGTGCCAGCAGTGACCTAGCGGGCCGGGAGACCCAGTACTTC.

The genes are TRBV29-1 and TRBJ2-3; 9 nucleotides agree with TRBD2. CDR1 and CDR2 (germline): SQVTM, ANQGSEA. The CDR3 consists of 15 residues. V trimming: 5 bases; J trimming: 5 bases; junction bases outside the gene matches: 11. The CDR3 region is CSVLRREGPEDTQYF. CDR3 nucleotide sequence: TGCAGCGTTTTACGGCGGGAGGGACCTGAAGATACGCAGTATTTT.

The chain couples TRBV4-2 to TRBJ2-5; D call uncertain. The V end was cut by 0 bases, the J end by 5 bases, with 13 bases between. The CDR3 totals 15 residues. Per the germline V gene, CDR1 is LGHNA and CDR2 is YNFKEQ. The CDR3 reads CASSQDASARETQYF. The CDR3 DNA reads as TGTGCCAGCAGCCAAGACGCTAGTGCTAGGGAGACCCAGTACTTC.

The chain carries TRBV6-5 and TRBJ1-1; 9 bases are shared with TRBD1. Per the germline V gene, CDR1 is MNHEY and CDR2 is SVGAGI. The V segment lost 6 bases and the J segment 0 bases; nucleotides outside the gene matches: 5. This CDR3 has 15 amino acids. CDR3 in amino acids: CASRTGTGMNTEAFF. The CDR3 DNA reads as TGTGCCAGCAGAACCGGGACAGGGATGAACACTGAAGCTTTCTTT.

For the CDR3, the DNA is TGTGCCATCAAAGGCCACTCTGGAAACACCATATATTTT. Protein sequence: CAIKGHSGNTIYF. The chain recombines TRBV10-3 with TRBJ1-3; D gene unclear. The germline V and J ends were trimmed by 7 bases and 0 bases, with 7 bases remaining between them. The V gene's germline CDR1 is ENHRY and CDR2 SYGVKD. This CDR3 has 13 amino acids.

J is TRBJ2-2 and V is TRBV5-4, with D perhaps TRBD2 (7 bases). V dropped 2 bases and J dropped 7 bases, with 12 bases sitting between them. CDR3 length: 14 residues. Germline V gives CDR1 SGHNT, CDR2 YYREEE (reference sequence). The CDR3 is CASSLGGADGELFF. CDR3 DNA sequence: TGTGCCAGCAGCTTAGGGGGGGCTGACGGGGAGCTGTTTTTT.

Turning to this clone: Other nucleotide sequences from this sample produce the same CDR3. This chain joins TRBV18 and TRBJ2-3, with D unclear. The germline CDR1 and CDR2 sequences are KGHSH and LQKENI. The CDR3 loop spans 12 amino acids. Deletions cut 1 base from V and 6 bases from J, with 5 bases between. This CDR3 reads CASSPLADTQYF. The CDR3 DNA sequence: TGTGCCAGCTCACCACTTGCCGATACGCAGTATTTT.

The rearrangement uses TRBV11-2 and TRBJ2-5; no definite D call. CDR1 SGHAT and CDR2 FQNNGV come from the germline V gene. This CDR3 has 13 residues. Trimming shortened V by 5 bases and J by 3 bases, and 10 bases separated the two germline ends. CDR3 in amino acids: CASSPQIEETQYF. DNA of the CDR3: TGTGCCAGCAGCCCACAAATCGAAGAGACCCAGTACTTC. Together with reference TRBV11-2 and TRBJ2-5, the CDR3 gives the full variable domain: EAGVAQSPRYKIIEKRQSVAFWCNPISGHATLYWYQQILGQGPKLLIQFQNNGVVDDSQLPKDRFSAERLKGVDSTLKIQPAKLEDSAVYLCASSPQIEETQYFGPGTRLLVL.

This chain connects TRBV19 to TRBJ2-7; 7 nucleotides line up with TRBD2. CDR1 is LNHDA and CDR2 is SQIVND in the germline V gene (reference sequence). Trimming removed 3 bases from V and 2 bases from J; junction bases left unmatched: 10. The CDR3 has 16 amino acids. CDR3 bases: TGTGCCAGTAGTATCAGGTCGGGACTAACGACCTACGAGCAGTACTTC. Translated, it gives CASSIRSGLTTYEQYF.

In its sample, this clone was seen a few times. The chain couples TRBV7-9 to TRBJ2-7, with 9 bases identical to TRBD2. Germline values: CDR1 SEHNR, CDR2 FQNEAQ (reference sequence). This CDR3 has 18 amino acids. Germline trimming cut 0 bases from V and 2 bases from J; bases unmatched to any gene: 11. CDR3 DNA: TGTGCCAGCAGCTTAGCAGGTCTAGCGGGGCCATCCCCCTACGAGCAGTACTTC. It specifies CASSLAGLAGPSPYEQYF.

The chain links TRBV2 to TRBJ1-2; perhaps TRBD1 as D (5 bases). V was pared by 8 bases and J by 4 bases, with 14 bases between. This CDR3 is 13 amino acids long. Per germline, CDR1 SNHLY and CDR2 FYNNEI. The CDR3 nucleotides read TGTGCCAGCCGGTACGGACAATCCTATGGCTACACCTTC. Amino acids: CASRYGQSYGYTF. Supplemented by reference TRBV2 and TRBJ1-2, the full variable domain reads EPEVTQTPSHQVTQMGQEVILRCVPISNHLYFYWYRQILGQKVEFLVSFYNNEISEKSEIFDDQFSVERPDGSNFTLKIRSTKLEDSAMYFCASRYGQSYGYTFGSGTRLTVV.

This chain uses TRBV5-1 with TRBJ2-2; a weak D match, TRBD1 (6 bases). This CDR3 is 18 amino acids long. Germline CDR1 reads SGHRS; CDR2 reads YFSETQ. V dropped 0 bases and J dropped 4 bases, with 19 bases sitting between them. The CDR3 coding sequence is TGCGCCAGCAGCTTGGCTACGGGATCTAGAGGGGGCACCGGGGAGCTGTTTTTT. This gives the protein CASSLATGSRGGTGELFF.

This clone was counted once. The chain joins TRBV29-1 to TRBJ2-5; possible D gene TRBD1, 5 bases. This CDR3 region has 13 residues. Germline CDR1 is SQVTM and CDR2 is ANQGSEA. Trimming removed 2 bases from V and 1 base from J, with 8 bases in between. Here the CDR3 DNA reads TGCAGCGTTGAAAGACAGACCCAAGAGACCCAGTACTTC. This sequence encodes CSVERQTQETQYF.

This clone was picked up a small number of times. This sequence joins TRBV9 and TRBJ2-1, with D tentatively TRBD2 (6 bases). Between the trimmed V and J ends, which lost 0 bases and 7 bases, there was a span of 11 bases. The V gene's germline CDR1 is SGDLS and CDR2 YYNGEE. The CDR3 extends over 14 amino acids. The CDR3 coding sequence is TGTGCCAGCAGCGTAGCGGGAGATTTGAATGAGCAGTTCTTC. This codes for CASSVAGDLNEQFF.

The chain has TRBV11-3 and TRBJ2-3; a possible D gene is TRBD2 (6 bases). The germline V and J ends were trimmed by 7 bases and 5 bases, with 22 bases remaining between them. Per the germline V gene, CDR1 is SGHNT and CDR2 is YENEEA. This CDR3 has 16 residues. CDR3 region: CASTPVSTGALDTQYF. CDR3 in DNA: TGTGCCAGCACCCCAGTATCTACGGGAGCGCTAGATACGCAGTATTTT.